These 27 T cell receptor beta chains share one sample of origin, sequenced in a study of blood T cell repertoires in COVID-19. Clones were read by immunoSEQ multiplex PCR, and TCRdb kept only the in-frame ones, dropping some. This repertoire shows fewer than 250,000 clones, around 80% found once; its top ten account for less than 20%. Sequences were obtained from PBMCs or T cells enriched from blood (not recorded which). The receptors stem from a woman aged 50 to 60 with acute COVID-19.

The chain joins TRBV5-1 to TRBJ2-3; 7 positions match TRBD1. Germline V gene sequence: CDR1 SGHRS, CDR2 YFSETQ. The CDR3 length is 15 residues. Trimming took 3 bases from V and 2 from J; bases not matched to a gene: 6. The CDR3 reads CASSSGQASTDTQYF. The CDR3 nucleotides read TGCGCCAGCAGCTCCGGACAGGCCTCCACAGATACGCAGTATTTT.

V and J are TRBV19 and TRBJ1-3, with TRBD1 identical over 10 bases. The CDR3 runs to 16 residues. The V segment lost 5 bases and the J segment 1 base; nucleotides outside the gene matches: 5. Germline lookup yields CDR1 LNHDA and CDR2 SQIVND (reference sequence). For the CDR3, the DNA is TGTGCCAGTAGTTGGGACAGGGGAGGTTCTGGAAACACCATATATTTT. It yields the protein CASSWDRGGSGNTIYF.

This chain uses TRBV7-2 with TRBJ1-4, with D unclear. The CDR3 contains 16 residues. Germline CDR1 reads SGHTA; CDR2 reads FQGNSA. V shed 3 bases and J shed 3 bases, with 14 bases lying between them. The CDR3 DNA follows: TGTGCCAGCAGCTTGGTGCAGGCGCTGGCTAATGAAAAACTGTTTTTT. Encoded protein: CASSLVQALANEKLFF.

The V gene is TRBV28, the J gene TRBJ2-2; TRBD2 is a possible D gene (7 bases). Germline V gene sequence: CDR1 MDHEN, CDR2 SYDVKM. V lost 3 bases, J lost 6 bases, and 8 bases lay in between. CDR3 length: 13 amino acids. CDR3 loop: CASSFGGPGELFF. CDR3 nucleotide sequence: TGTGCCAGCAGTTTCGGGGGGCCCGGGGAGCTGTTTTTT.

This rearrangement joins TRBV6-2 or TRBV6-3 to TRBJ1-1, with D perhaps TRBD1 (5 bases). Trimming took off 5 bases at V and 1 base at J, with 8 bases between the two ends. Per germline, CDR1 MNHEY and CDR2 SVGEGT. The CDR3 totals 13 residues. This CDR3 reads CASSRQTNTEAFF. CDR3 in DNA: TGTGCCAGCAGTAGACAGACGAACACTGAAGCTTTCTTT.

The chain has TRBV6-5 and TRBJ1-1; 8 positions agree with TRBD1. Unmatched junction bases numbered 5, after V lost 6 bases and J lost 5 bases. Germline values: CDR1 MNHEY, CDR2 SVGAGI. The CDR3 contains 13 residues. In nucleotides, the CDR3 is TGTGCCAGCAGCATCGGACAGGGAACTGAAGCTTTCTTT. It codes for CASSIGQGTEAFF.

The chain recombines TRBV9 with TRBJ1-3, with 7 bases aligning to TRBD1. The junction had 9 bases not matched to a gene; V was cut back by 4 bases and J by 2 bases. CDR1 and CDR2 from the germline V gene are SGDLS and YYNGEE. The length of the CDR3 is 16 residues. The CDR3 DNA reads as TGTGCCAGCAGCTCCCGACAGGGCCTTACTGGAAACACCATATATTTT. Its translation: CASSSRQGLTGNTIYF.

This chain uses TRBV5-1 with TRBJ1-1, with D possibly TRBD1 on 5 matching bases. Between the trimmed V and J ends, which lost 4 bases and 4 bases, there was a span of 14 bases. The V gene's germline CDR1 is SGHRS and CDR2 YFSETQ. This CDR3 region has 14 residues. CDR3: CASSPGHAGTEAFF. The CDR3 DNA reads TGCGCCAGCAGCCCTGGACACGCCGGCACTGAAGCTTTCTTT.

The rearrangement uses TRBV11-1 and TRBJ2-3; D ambiguous. The CDR3 length is 14 residues. The V and J ends lost 5 bases and 3 bases respectively, with 12 bases between them. Germline V gene lookup returns CDR1 SGHAT and CDR2 FQDESV (reference sequence). CDR3 in amino acids: CASSPPSGTDTQYF. The DNA of the CDR3 is TGTGCCAGCAGCCCACCCTCAGGAACAGATACGCAGTATTTT.

The table lists this clone with many counts. J is TRBJ1-5 and V is TRBV18; no clear D gene. The germline V and J ends were trimmed by 3 bases and 4 bases, with 10 bases remaining between them. This CDR3 contains 14 residues. Germline CDR1 is KGHSH and CDR2 is LQKENI. Written as DNA, the CDR3 is TGTGCCAGCTCACCGGCGGGAGAAAATCAGCCCCAGCATTTT. It yields the protein CASSPAGENQPQHF. Filled out from reference TRBV18 and TRBJ1-5, the complete variable domain reads NAGVMQNPRHLVRRRGQEARLRCSPMKGHSHVYWYRQLPEEGLKFMVYLQKENIIDESGMPKERFSAEFPKEGPSILRIQQVVRGDSAAYFCASSPAGENQPQHFGDGTRLSIL.

The V and J genes are TRBV5-6 and TRBJ2-3, with TRBD2 identical over 10 bases. CDR3 length equals 19 residues. Germline V CDR1 and CDR2: SGHDT, YYEEEE. V lost 4 bases and J lost 1; bases outside the gene matches: 15. CDR3 sequence: CASSPWGSGGAGGTDTQYF. Written as DNA, the CDR3 is TGTGCCAGCAGCCCTTGGGGCAGCGGGGGGGCCGGGGGCACAGATACGCAGTATTTT.

This chain links TRBV18 with TRBJ2-7; D is perhaps TRBD2 (6 bases). Germline V lookup: CDR1 KGHSH, CDR2 LQKENI. This CDR3 has 14 amino acids. The ends were cut back, 4 bases at V and 4 bases at J, with 14 bases in the middle. The CDR3 DNA is TGTGCCAGCTCACGGGGGGACGCCGGGTACGAGCAGTACGTC. It encodes CASSRGDAGYEQYV.

This clone was observed a handful of times. The CDR3 DNA follows: TGTGCCAGCAGCCCCTGGACAGGGATGAGGGTTCAGCCCCAGCATTTT. It specifies CASSPWTGMRVQPQHF. The genes are TRBV7-8 and TRBJ1-5, with TRBD1 matching 8 bases. V shed 5 bases and J 6 bases; nucleotides not matched to a gene: 12. Germline assignment: CDR1 SGHVS and CDR2 FQNEAQ. This CDR3 has 16 amino acids.

The CDR3 sequence: CATSPSGGGETQYF. CDR3 DNA sequence: TGTGCCACCAGCCCTAGCGGGGGGGGCGAGACCCAGTACTTC. The chain carries TRBV24-1 and TRBJ2-5, with 12 nucleotides matching TRBD2. Germline V gives CDR1 KGHDR, CDR2 SFDVKD. Losses at the gene ends were 7 bases for V and 5 bases for J; bases not matched to a gene: 4. The CDR3 has 14 amino acids.

The chain recombines TRBV7-9 with TRBJ1-1, with D unclear. Trimming pared 8 bases from V and 3 bases from J, leaving 10 bases between. The germline V gene encodes CDR1 SEHNR and CDR2 FQNEAQ (reference sequence). CDR3 size: 12 residues. This chain's CDR3 is CASAIQYTEAFF. CDR3 in DNA: TGTGCCAGCGCTATCCAATACACTGAAGCTTTCTTT.

V is TRBV28 and J is TRBJ2-1; D is ambiguous. From germline, CDR1 is MDHEN and CDR2 SYDVKM. V was cut by 2 bases and J by 6 bases, with 8 bases left in between. The CDR3 runs to 13 residues. The CDR3 protein is CASSLGAPNEQFF. The CDR3 DNA is TGTGCCAGCAGTTTAGGAGCTCCCAATGAGCAGTTCTTC.

V is TRBV11-2 and J is TRBJ2-3; D remains ambiguous. Looked up from germline, CDR1 is SGHAT and CDR2 is FQNNGV. This CDR3 contains 16 residues. V was pared by 4 bases and J by 5 bases, with 19 bases between. CDR3 coding DNA: TGTGCCAGCAGCTCCAGAGTCGGCGGCCGGGTAGATACGCAGTATTTT. This gives the protein CASSSRVGGRVDTQYF.

This clone appeared a few times. The chain uses TRBV9 and TRBJ1-6; TRBD1 agrees at 8 bases. CDR3 size: 17 residues. CDR1 is SGDLS and CDR2 is YYNGEE in the germline V gene. The J segment lost 10 bases and the V segment lost 0 bases, leaving 12 bases of the junction unmatched. This CDR3 reads CASSVGVGQGAGSPLHF. The CDR3 region has the DNA TGTGCCAGCAGCGTAGGAGTGGGGCAGGGGGCGGGATCACCCCTCCACTTT. Full variable domain (outside the CDR3, taken from reference TRBV9 and TRBJ1-6): DSGVTQTPKHLITATGQRVTLRCSPRSGDLSVYWYQQSLDQGLQFLIQYYNGEERAKGNILERFSAQQFPDLHSELNLSSLELGDSALYFCASSVGVGQGAGSPLHFGNGTRLTVT.

The V and J genes are TRBV4-1 and TRBJ1-1; D remains unclear. Between the trimmed V and J ends, which lost 0 bases and 6 bases, there was a span of 20 bases. CDR1 is MGHRA, CDR2 YSYEKL, per germline. This CDR3 has 17 amino acids. CDR3 sequence (DNA): TGCGCCAGCAGCCAAGATGGAATCGGCGGAGCCTTGTCTGAAGCTTTCTTT. Translating gives CASSQDGIGGALSEAFF.

The J gene is TRBJ1-3, the V gene TRBV28; 8 bases line up with TRBD1. The germline CDR1 and CDR2 sequences are MDHEN and SYDVKM. CDR3 length: 13 amino acids. Losses at the gene ends were 6 bases for V and 9 bases for J; bases not matched to a gene: 7. In DNA form, the CDR3 reads TGTGCCAGCAGCCTCGGACAGGGAGCCACCATATATTTT. It encodes CASSLGQGATIYF.

This clone was counted only a few times. The chain carries TRBV6-5 and TRBJ2-3; possible D gene TRBD1, 6 bases. The V end was cut by 5 bases, the J end by 3 bases, with 9 bases between. This CDR3 is built from 13 residues. Germline values: CDR1 MNHEY, CDR2 SVGAGI. The CDR3 DNA sequence: TGTGCCAGCAGTACTGGACAGACAGATACGCAGTATTTT. This sequence encodes CASSTGQTDTQYF.

The chain joins TRBV6-4 to TRBJ2-1, with 7 bases identical to TRBD1. Per germline, CDR1 MRHNA and CDR2 SNTAGT. CDR3 length: 17 residues. V shed 4 bases and J 0 bases; nucleotides not matched to a gene: 9. Here the CDR3 DNA reads TGTGCCAGCAGTGCCACGGGACAGTACAGCTCCTACAATGAGCAGTTCTTC. Its translation: CASSATGQYSSYNEQFF.

The chain uses TRBV5-1 and TRBJ1-5; 9 nucleotides match TRBD1. Per the germline V gene, CDR1 is SGHRS and CDR2 is YFSETQ. The CDR3 is 13 residues long. V was clipped by 4 bases and J by 8 bases; unmatched bases: 4. Here the CDR3 DNA reads TGCGCCAGCAGCCGGGACAGGGCAGAGCCCCAGCATTTT. Translating gives CASSRDRAEPQHF.

This chain links TRBV10-1 with TRBJ2-3; the D gene is possibly TRBD2 (7 bases). The ends were cut back, 6 bases at V and 5 bases at J, with 21 bases in the middle. This CDR3 spans 16 amino acids. Germline V lookup: CDR1 WNHNN, CDR2 SYGVQD (reference sequence). CDR3 coding DNA: TGCGCCAGCAGGTCCTCTGGAGGGGGGGAGATAGATACGCAGTATTTT. Protein sequence: CASRSSGGGEIDTQYF.

The rearrangement links TRBV5-4 to TRBJ2-7; 9 bases are shared with TRBD1. This CDR3 has 12 amino acids. V lost 10 bases, J lost 1 base, and 3 bases stayed unmatched. Looked up from germline, CDR1 is SGHNT and CDR2 is YYREEE (reference sequence). The CDR3 region is CAFGTGSYEQYV. CDR3 sequence (DNA): TGTGCCTTCGGGACAGGGTCCTACGAGCAGTACGTC.

This clone came up a few times. V usage is TRBV30 and J usage is TRBJ2-3, with 8 bases lining up with TRBD2. Germline V lookup: CDR1 GTSNPN, CDR2 SVGIG (reference sequence). The CDR3 has 15 residues. Unmatched junction bases numbered 9, after V lost 3 bases and J lost 4 bases. The CDR3 sequence is CAWSPGAGGADTQYF. As DNA, the CDR3 is TGTGCCTGGAGCCCGGGGGCGGGGGGCGCAGATACGCAGTATTTT.

The V and J genes are TRBV3-1 (or the pseudogene TRBV3-2) and TRBJ1-4; D is unclear. From germline, CDR1 is LGHDT and CDR2 YNNKEL (reference sequence). V lost 2 bases and J 0 bases, leaving 7 bases between the germline ends. The CDR3 runs to 15 residues. The CDR3 DNA reads TGTGCCAGCAGCCAACAGACAACAACTAATGAAAAACTGTTTTTT. As protein: CASSQQTTTNEKLFF.